Listed below are T cell receptor beta chains from one sample, sequenced in a study of blood T cells in healthy people across ages. Each CDR3 protein is one row after TCRdb ran MiXCR on the 5' RACE reads. Of over 550,000 distinct CDR3 sequences detected, under 30% appear once; the ten largest clones hold approximately 14%. The sequencing sample was made of blood. Receptors originate from a woman aged 80 or over in good health. CDR3s include the opening cysteine and the closing phenylalanine or tryptophan. The order of the fields is clone size, J gene, V gene, D gene, CDR3 DNA, CDR3 protein. The D gene is left open where the match is weak. Rows give clone size only sometimes, using once, few, many, or a class for an expanded clone.

- | TRBJ1-1 | TRBV12-3/TRBV12-4 | - | TGTGCCAGCAGGAGACAGAGCTTCACTGAAGCTTTCTTT | CASRRQSFTEAFF
- | TRBJ1-1 | TRBV4-2 | - | TGTGCCAGCAGCCACCTGGGGGGGGCCGGGAACACTGAAGCTTTCTTT | CASSHLGGAGNTEAFF
- | TRBJ1-5 | TRBV20-1 | - | TGCAGTGCTAGTGGGGCTCAGGGAGCCTATAGCAATCAGCCCCAGCATTTT | CSASGAQGAYSNQPQHF
many | TRBJ1-5 | TRBV7-2 | - | TGTGCCAGCAGCTTATTACAGACAGGCAATCAGCCCCAGCATTTT | CASSLLQTGNQPQHF
- | TRBJ1-2 | TRBV12-3/TRBV12-4 | TRBD1 | TGTGCCAGCAGCCCCCGAGGGGGCTATGTCGGCTACACCTTC | CASSPRGGYVGYTF
- | TRBJ2-1 | TRBV9 | - | TGTGCCAGCAGCGTAGATTTAGCAGGGTGGCAGTTCTTC | CASSVDLAGWQFF
- | TRBJ2-7 | TRBV18 | - | TGTGCCAGCTCACCACAACAGGGTGCCTACGAGCAGTACTTC | CASSPQQGAYEQYF
many | TRBJ2-3 | TRBV11-2 | TRBD2 | TGTGCCAGCAGCGCTCGACTAGCGGGCACAGATACGCAGTATTTT | CASSARLAGTDTQYF
- | TRBJ2-5 | TRBV3-1 | - | TGTGCCAGCAGCGCCGTCATCATTGAGACCCAGTACTTC | CASSAVIIETQYF
many | TRBJ2-1 | TRBV11-1 | TRBD2 | TGTGCCAGCAGCTTAGTGGCGGCGGGGGGGTCCTACAATGAGCAGTTCTTC | CASSLVAAGGSYNEQFF
many | TRBJ2-1 | TRBV4-3 | - | TGCGCCAGCAGTCTGTGGGGGGTTATATCCTACAATGAGCAGTTCTTC | CASSLWGVISYNEQFF
many | TRBJ2-5 | TRBV27 | TRBD1 | TGTGCCAGCAGACGGACAGGGGGCCCCCAAGAGACCCAGTACTTC | CASRRTGGPQETQYF
few | TRBJ1-5 | TRBV20-1 | - | TGCAGTGCCAAGGGGGATAGCAATCAGCCCCAGCATTTT | CSAKGDSNQPQHF
many | TRBJ1-2 | TRBV12-3/TRBV12-4 | - | TGTGCCAGCAGTTTGGGGCAGATAGCTGGCTACACCTTC | CASSLGQIAGYTF
few | TRBJ2-7 | TRBV20-1 | TRBD2 | TGCAGTGCTAGAGGACCAGCGGGGTACAATGAGCAGTACTTC | CSARGPAGYNEQYF
- | TRBJ2-2 | TRBV28 | - | TGTGCCAGCACTTCATATCTCGGGAACGCGAACACCGGGGAGCTGTTTTTT | CASTSYLGNANTGELFF
many | TRBJ1-4 | TRBV11-2 | - | TGTGCCAGCAGCTTAACCCCCAGAACAGGCGAACGTAATGAAAAACTGTTTTTT | CASSLTPRTGERNEKLFF
many | TRBJ2-1 | TRBV6-6 | TRBD1 | TGTGCCAGCCGGGACAGCGCCTACAATGAGCAGTTCTTC | CASRDSAYNEQFF
few | TRBJ1-1 | TRBV6-2/TRBV6-3 | - | TGTGCCAGCAACGAACCGGGACAAGGCACTGAAGCTTTCTTT | CASNEPGQGTEAFF
- | TRBJ2-3 | TRBV15 | TRBD2 | TGTGCCACCAGCAGCCCCTTAGCGGGGGGGCCCTGGAGTACGCAGTATTTT | CATSSPLAGGPWSTQYF
few | TRBJ1-2 | TRBV2 | TRBD1 | TGTGCCAGCAGTCAACTCACAGGGGGCTATGGCTACACCTTC | CASSQLTGGYGYTF
many | TRBJ2-6 | TRBV5-5 | - | TGTGCCAGCAGCTTGGTAGGAGGGGCGCGTGGGGCCAACGTCCTGACTTTC | CASSLVGGARGANVLTF
few | TRBJ1-1 | TRBV6-1 | - | TGTGCCAGCAGTGTCAGCCAGAACACTGAAGCTTTCTTT | CASSVSQNTEAFF
- | TRBJ1-5 | TRBV30 | TRBD1 | TGTGCCTGGAGAAGGGGGCCTGGTCAGCCCCAGCATTTT | CAWRRGPGQPQHF
many | TRBJ1-2 | TRBV4-2 | - | TGTGCCAGCAGCCCGGGAGGGAGGGGAGCTAACTATGGCTACACCTTC | CASSPGGRGANYGYTF
many | TRBJ1-5 | TRBV27 | TRBD1 | TGTGCCAGCAGTTTCCGACAGGGGGACAATCAGCCCCAGCATTTT | CASSFRQGDNQPQHF
once | TRBJ2-7 | TRBV4-2 | TRBD2 | TGTGCCAGCAGCCAAGTCTCTAGCGGGGCCTCCTACGAGCAGTACTTC | CASSQVSSGASYEQYF
many | TRBJ2-5 | TRBV18 | TRBD2 | TGTGCCAGCTCACCGATAGCGGGGGGGCGAAACCAAGAGACCCAGTACTTC | CASSPIAGGRNQETQYF
many | TRBJ2-1 | TRBV5-1 | - | TGCGCCAGCAGAACCCAGGGGTCCTGGGATGAGCAGTTCTTC | CASRTQGSWDEQFF
many | TRBJ2-1 | TRBV7-8 | - | TGTGCCAGCAGCTTAAGCCAGGCCCACAATGAGCAGTTCTTC | CASSLSQAHNEQFF
- | TRBJ2-1 | TRBV20-1 | - | TGCAGTGCTAGAACCGCCGCGGGTTACAATGAGCAGTTCTTC | CSARTAAGYNEQFF
few | TRBJ2-6 | TRBV9 | - | TGTGCCAGCAGCGTAGGACAGTTCTCTGGGGCCAACGTCCGGACTTTC | CASSVGQFSGANVRTF
many | TRBJ2-5 | TRBV2 | TRBD1 | TGTGCCAGCAGTGAAGGAGGGACAGGACAAGAGACCCAGTACTTC | CASSEGGTGQETQYF
many | TRBJ1-2 | TRBV29-1 | - | TGCAGCTCATATGGTGGCGGGGTAGGGGCTATTCAGGGCTACACCTTC | CSSYGGGVGAIQGYTF
many | TRBJ2-1 | TRBV20-1 | TRBD2 | TGCAGTGCTAGAGTAGGACTAGCGGGGGGGTTCTCCTACAATGAGCAGTTCTTC | CSARVGLAGGFSYNEQFF
once | TRBJ2-5 | TRBV20-1 | - | TGCATCCTCTCAAGGACTAAAGAGACCCGGTACTTC | CILSRTKETRYF
many | TRBJ2-1 | TRBV12-3/TRBV12-4 | TRBD2 | TGTGCCAGCAGTGGACTAGCGGGGGGAGATGAGCAGTTCTTC | CASSGLAGGDEQFF
many | TRBJ2-6 | TRBV2 | - | TGTGCCAGCAGGGGGTCCTGGCAGGGGGCCAACGTCCTGACTTTC | CASRGSWQGANVLTF
- | TRBJ1-4 | TRBV14 | - | TGTGCCAGCAGCCAAGATCCCCTAATTCGAGGACTGTTTTTT | CASSQDPLIRGLFF
- | TRBJ2-5 | TRBV4-3 | - | TGCGCCAGCAGCCAAGATCTCTCTTCGGGCAGGGGAATACAGACCCAGTACTTC | CASSQDLSSGRGIQTQYF
many | TRBJ2-3 | TRBV20-1 | - | TGCAGTACTGGAGGGCCCGATACGCAGTATTTT | CSTGGPDTQYF
- | TRBJ2-2 | TRBV20-1 | - | TGCAGTGCCATCCGGGTAGCGTCTGGCGGGGAGCTGTTTTTT | CSAIRVASGGELFF
many | TRBJ1-2 | TRBV20-1 | - | TGCAGTGCTAGAGATTTGAGTCCACAGCCCTTTTTCGACTACACCTTC | CSARDLSPQPFFDYTF
- | TRBJ1-2 | TRBV7-9 | - | TGCGCCAGCAGCATGGACAGCTACTCTAACTATGGCTACACCTTC | CASSMDSYSNYGYTF